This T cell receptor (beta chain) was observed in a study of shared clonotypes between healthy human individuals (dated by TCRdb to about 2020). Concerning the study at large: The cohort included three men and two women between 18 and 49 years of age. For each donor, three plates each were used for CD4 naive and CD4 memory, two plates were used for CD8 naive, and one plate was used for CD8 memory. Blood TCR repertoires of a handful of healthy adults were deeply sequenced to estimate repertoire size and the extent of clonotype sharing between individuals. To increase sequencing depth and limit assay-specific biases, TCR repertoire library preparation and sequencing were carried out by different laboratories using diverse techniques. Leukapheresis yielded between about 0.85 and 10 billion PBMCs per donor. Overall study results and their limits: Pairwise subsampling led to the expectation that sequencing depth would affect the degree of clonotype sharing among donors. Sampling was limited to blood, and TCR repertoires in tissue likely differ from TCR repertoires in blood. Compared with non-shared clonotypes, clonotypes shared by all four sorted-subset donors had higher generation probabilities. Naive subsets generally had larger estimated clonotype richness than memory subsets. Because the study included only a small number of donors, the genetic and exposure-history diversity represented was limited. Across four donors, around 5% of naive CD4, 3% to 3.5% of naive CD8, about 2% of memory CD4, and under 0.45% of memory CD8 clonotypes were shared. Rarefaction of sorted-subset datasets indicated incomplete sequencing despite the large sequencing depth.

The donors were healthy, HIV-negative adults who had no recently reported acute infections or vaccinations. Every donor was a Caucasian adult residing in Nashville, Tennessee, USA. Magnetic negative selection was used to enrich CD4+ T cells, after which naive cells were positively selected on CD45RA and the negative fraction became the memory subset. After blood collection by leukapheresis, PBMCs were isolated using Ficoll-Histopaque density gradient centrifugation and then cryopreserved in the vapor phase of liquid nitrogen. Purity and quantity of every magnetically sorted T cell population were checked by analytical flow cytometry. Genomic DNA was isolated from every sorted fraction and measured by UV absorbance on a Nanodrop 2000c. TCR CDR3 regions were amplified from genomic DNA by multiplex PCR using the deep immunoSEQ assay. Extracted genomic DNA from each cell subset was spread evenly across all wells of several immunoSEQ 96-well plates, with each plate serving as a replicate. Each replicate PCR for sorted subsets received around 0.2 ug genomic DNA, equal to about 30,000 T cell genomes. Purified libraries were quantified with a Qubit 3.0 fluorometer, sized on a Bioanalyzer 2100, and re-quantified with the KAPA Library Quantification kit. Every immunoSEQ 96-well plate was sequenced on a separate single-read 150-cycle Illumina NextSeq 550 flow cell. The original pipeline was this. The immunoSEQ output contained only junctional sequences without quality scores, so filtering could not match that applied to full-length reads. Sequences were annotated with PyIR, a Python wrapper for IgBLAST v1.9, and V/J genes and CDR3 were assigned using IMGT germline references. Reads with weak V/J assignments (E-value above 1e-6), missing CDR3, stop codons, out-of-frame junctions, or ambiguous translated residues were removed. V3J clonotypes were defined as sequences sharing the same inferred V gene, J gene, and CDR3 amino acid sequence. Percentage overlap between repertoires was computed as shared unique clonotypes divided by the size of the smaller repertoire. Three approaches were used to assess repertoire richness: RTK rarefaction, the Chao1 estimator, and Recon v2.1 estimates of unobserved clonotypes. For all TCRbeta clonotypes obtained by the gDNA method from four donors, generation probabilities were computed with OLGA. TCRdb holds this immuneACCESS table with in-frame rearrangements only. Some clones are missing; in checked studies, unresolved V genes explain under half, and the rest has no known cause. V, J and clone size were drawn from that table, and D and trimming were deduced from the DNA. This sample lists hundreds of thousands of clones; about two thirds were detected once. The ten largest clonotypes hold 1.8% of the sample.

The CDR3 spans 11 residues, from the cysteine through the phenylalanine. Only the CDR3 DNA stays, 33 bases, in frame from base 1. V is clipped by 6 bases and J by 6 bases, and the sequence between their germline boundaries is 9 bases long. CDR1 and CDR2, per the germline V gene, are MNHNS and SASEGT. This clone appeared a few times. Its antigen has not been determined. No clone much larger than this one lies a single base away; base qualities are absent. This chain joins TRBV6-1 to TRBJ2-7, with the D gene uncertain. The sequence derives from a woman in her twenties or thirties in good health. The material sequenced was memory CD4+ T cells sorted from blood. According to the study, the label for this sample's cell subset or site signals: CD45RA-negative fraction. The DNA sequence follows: TGTGCCAGCAGGATTTCCCCCGAGCAGTACTTC. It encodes CASRISPEQYF.